Presented here are 19 T cell receptor beta chains from one specimen sequenced in a study of OX40 agonist ivuxolimab in advanced cancers. Library method: the immunoSEQ multiplex PCR assay. TCRdb carries this immuneACCESS record with in-frame sequences only. Its versions omit some clonotypes, under half of them owing to an unresolved V gene in the studies checked, with the rest unexplained. This sample lists around 100,000 clones; about 91% were detected once. The ten largest clones add up to about 0.51% of the sample. This sample comprised CD4+ or CD8+ T cells sorted from blood, obtained in a trial of the OX40 agonist ivuxolimab. The receptors shown here come from an adult with an advanced solid tumor such as melanoma, head and neck, liver or kidney cancer.

This CDR3 is CASTHRGGNTIYF. The CDR3 DNA is TGTGCCAGTACCCATAGAGGTGGAAACACCATATATTTT. This rearrangement joins TRBV19 to TRBJ1-3; D not resolved. Germline CDR1 and CDR2: LNHDA and SQIVND (reference sequence). The CDR3 totals 13 residues. Between the trimmed V and J ends, which lost 7 bases and 3 bases, there was a span of 10 bases.

V is TRBV5-1 and J is TRBJ1-1; D gene ambiguous. V was shortened by 2 bases and J by 0 bases, with 5 bases between the two germline ends. Per germline, CDR1 SGHRS and CDR2 YFSETQ. The CDR3 is 13 amino acids. CDR3 in amino acids: CASSLRVNTEAFF. The CDR3 nucleotides read TGCGCCAGCAGCTTAAGAGTGAACACTGAAGCTTTCTTT. Drawing the rest from reference TRBV5-1 and TRBJ1-1, the complete variable domain is KAGVTQTPRYLIKTRGQQVTLSCSPISGHRSVSWYQQTPGQGLQFLFEYFSETQRNKGNFPGRFSGRQFSNSRSEMNVSTLELGDSALYLCASSLRVNTEAFFGQGTRLTVV.

The chain joins TRBV27 to TRBJ2-5; 10 bases map to TRBD2. The DNA end is a closer match to TRBJ2-7, so the J assignment may be wrong. This CDR3 is built from 15 residues. Per germline, CDR1 MNHEY and CDR2 SMNVEV (reference sequence). CDR3 region: CASSYTGTSVDEQYF. As DNA, the CDR3 is TGTGCCAGCAGTTACACCGGGACTAGCGTTGACGAGCAGTACTTC.

The chain joins TRBV6-6 to TRBJ1-5, with D hard to call. The CDR3 covers 15 residues. CDR1 MNHNY and CDR2 SVGAGI come from the germline V gene (reference sequence). V was shortened by 4 bases and J by 2 bases, with 12 bases between the two germline ends. CDR3 sequence: CASSLGFFGNQPQHF. The CDR3 nucleotides read TGTGCCAGCAGTTTAGGGTTTTTCGGCAATCAGCCCCAGCATTTT.

J is TRBJ2-7 and V is TRBV4-3; a possible D gene is TRBD2 (7 bases). This CDR3 has 16 amino acids. CDR1 is LGHNA and CDR2 is YSLEER in the germline V gene. Trimming took off 4 bases at V and 5 bases at J, with 21 bases between the two ends. The CDR3: CASSRGAGGASHEQYF. CDR3 bases: TGCGCCAGCAGCCGCGGGGCTGGGGGGGCTTCACACGAGCAGTACTTC.

The chain carries TRBV5-1 and TRBJ2-3; D gene ambiguous. The CDR3 is made up of 16 amino acids. Per the germline V gene, CDR1 is SGHRS and CDR2 is YFSETQ. The germline V and J ends were trimmed by 0 bases and 0 bases, with 11 bases remaining between them. CDR3 in DNA: TGCGCCAGCAGCTTGGTTGGGCGGTCTAGCACAGATACGCAGTATTTT. Encoded protein: CASSLVGRSSTDTQYF. Based on the CDR3 plus reference TRBV5-1 and TRBJ2-3, the full variable domain is KAGVTQTPRYLIKTRGQQVTLSCSPISGHRSVSWYQQTPGQGLQFLFEYFSETQRNKGNFPGRFSGRQFSNSRSEMNVSTLELGDSALYLCASSLVGRSSTDTQYFGPGTRLTVL.

V and J are TRBV6-1 and TRBJ2-6; D not certain. This CDR3 is 13 amino acids long. Germline CDR1 reads MNHNS; CDR2 reads SASEGT. V was clipped by 6 bases and J by 0 bases, with 3 bases between them. DNA of the CDR3: TGTGCCAGCAGGCGCTCTGGGGCCAACGTCCTGACTTTC. Translating it yields CASRRSGANVLTF.

The rearrangement uses TRBV15 and TRBJ1-2; D may be TRBD1 (6 bases). The CDR3 runs 14 residues. Trimming shortened V by 0 bases and J by 4 bases, and 9 bases separated the two germline ends. Germline V gives CDR1 LNHNV, CDR2 YYDKDF (reference sequence). CDR3 coding DNA: TGTGCCACCAGCAGAGATCTACAGGGCTATGGCTACACCTTC. Its translation: CATSRDLQGYGYTF.

CDR3 nucleotide sequence: TGTGCCAGCAGCTCCACCGGGACAGGGGTGACAGCTTTCTTT. It specifies CASSSTGTGVTAFF. This chain connects TRBV7-9 to TRBJ1-1, with 10 bases that match TRBD1. Germline lookup yields CDR1 SEHNR and CDR2 FQNEAQ (reference sequence). This CDR3 is 14 amino acids long. The trim removed 4 bases at V and 10 bases at J, leaving 9 bases unmatched.

This sequence joins TRBV6-6 and TRBJ2-4; TRBD1 agrees at 8 bases. The CDR3 consists of 15 residues. Germline-derived CDR1 and CDR2 are MNHNY and SVGAGI (reference sequence). The V and J ends lost 5 bases and 3 bases, in that order; junction bases with no gene match: 6. CDR3 region: CASSHGQGSKNIQYF. In nucleotides, the CDR3 is TGTGCCAGCAGTCACGGACAGGGAAGCAAAAACATTCAGTACTTC.

V usage is TRBV4-2 and J usage is TRBJ1-1; unclear D gene. The CDR3 length is 16 residues. The germline V gene encodes CDR1 LGHNA and CDR2 YNFKEQ. Trimming took off 3 bases at V and 1 base at J, with 15 bases between the two ends. CDR3 protein: CASSHGRETQNTEAFF. In nucleotides, the CDR3 is TGTGCCAGCAGCCATGGACGGGAGACGCAGAACACTGAAGCTTTCTTT.

The chain employs TRBV2 and TRBJ1-4; D may be TRBD1 (5 bases). The V end was cut by 6 bases, the J end by 3 bases, with 11 bases between. CDR3 length: 14 amino acids. Germline V gene sequence: CDR1 SNHLY, CDR2 FYNNEI. CDR3 nucleotides: TGTGCCAGCAGCCCCCGGGACCCTAATGAAAAACTGTTTTTT. Protein: CASSPRDPNEKLFF. The full variable domain, in which reference TRBV2 and TRBJ1-4 provide the parts outside the CDR3, is EPEVTQTPSHQVTQMGQEVILRCVPISNHLYFYWYRQILGQKVEFLVSFYNNEISEKSEIFDDQFSVERPDGSNFTLKIRSTKLEDSAMYFCASSPRDPNEKLFFGSGTQLSVL.

The chain uses TRBV11-2 and TRBJ2-2; 7 bases are shared with TRBD1. The V gene end was trimmed by 5 bases and the J gene end by 3 bases; junction bases not matched to a gene: 9. Looked up from germline, CDR1 is SGHAT and CDR2 is FQNNGV. The CDR3 extends over 16 amino acids. CDR3 region: CASSTRTGPDTGELFF. CDR3 DNA sequence: TGTGCCAGCAGCACTCGGACAGGCCCGGACACCGGGGAGCTGTTTTTT.

V and J are TRBV19 and TRBJ2-1; either TRBD1 or TRBD2 may fit D (5 bases each). The V gene lost 4 bases and the J gene lost 4 bases, with 14 bases spanning the gap. The CDR3 extends over 15 amino acids. The germline CDR1 and CDR2 sequences are LNHDA and SQIVND (reference sequence). This CDR3 reads CASSNDRGLYNEQFF. DNA for the CDR3: TGTGCCAGTAGTAACGACAGAGGGCTTTACAATGAGCAGTTCTTC.

The chain is built from TRBV6-5 and TRBJ1-2; D might be TRBD1 (5 bases). Germline CDR1 is MNHEY and CDR2 is SVGAGI. This CDR3 contains 14 residues. The germline V and J ends were trimmed by 4 bases and 3 bases, with 12 bases remaining between them. The CDR3 coding sequence is TGTGCCAGCAGTTCCATCGACAGATACTATGGCTACACCTTC. Protein product: CASSSIDRYYGYTF.

On this clone itself: The identical CDR3 is also encoded by other nucleotide sequences in the sample. This chain joins TRBV27 and TRBJ1-5, with D possibly TRBD1 on 5 matching bases. Trimming took off 3 bases at V and 4 bases at J, with 7 bases between the two ends. CDR1 is MNHEY and CDR2 is SMNVEV in the germline V gene (reference sequence). This CDR3 region has 13 residues. In nucleotides, the CDR3 is TGTGCCAGCAGTTTGGGGCTTAATCAGCCCCAGCATTTT. Its translation: CASSLGLNQPQHF.

This sequence joins TRBV27 and TRBJ1-1; TRBD1 agrees at 11 bases. CDR1 is MNHEY and CDR2 is SMNVEV in the germline V gene (reference sequence). The CDR3 contains 17 residues. The V segment lost 1 base and the J segment 5 bases; nucleotides outside the gene matches: 9. CDR3 residues: CASSLFGTGGGNTEAFF. The DNA of the CDR3 is TGTGCCAGCAGTTTATTCGGGACAGGGGGAGGTAATACTGAAGCTTTCTTT.

The chain links TRBV6-1 to TRBJ1-3, with TRBD1 matching 7 bases. The CDR3 is 14 amino acids. Germline assignment: CDR1 MNHNS and CDR2 SASEGT. The V segment lost 6 bases and the J segment 4 bases; nucleotides outside the gene matches: 6. The CDR3 DNA follows: TGTGCCAGCAGCCTACAGGGGAGGGGAAACACCATATATTTT. Protein sequence: CASSLQGRGNTIYF.

The CDR3 DNA is TGCGCCAGCAGCCTACTACCGGGACAGGAGAATGAGCAGTTCTTC. As protein: CASSLLPGQENEQFF. The gene calls are TRBV4-1 and TRBJ2-1, with TRBD1 matching over 8 bases. The CDR3 loop spans 15 amino acids. With V trimmed by 4 bases and J by 7 bases, 9 bases remained unmatched. CDR1 MGHRA and CDR2 YSYEKL come from the germline V gene.